This T cell receptor (beta chain) stems from a study of blood T cell repertoires in COVID-19. At the level of the study: The cDNA or gDNA used as material had been derived from T cells, B-cell-depleted T cells, or PBMCs.

In the authors' workflow: From reference gene primer amplification, estimates of nucleated cell counts were derived. The assay was immunoSEQ multiplex PCR, and TCRdb's table has in-frame clones only and misses some. V and J calls and clone size follow that table, whereas D and trimming were derived from the DNA. The sample lists fewer than 150,000 clones; more than 75% were seen once. V lost 6 bases, J lost 5 bases, and 16 bases lay in between. This CDR3 region has 14 residues. Germline values: CDR1 MGHDK, CDR2 SYGVNS. V usage is TRBV25-1 and J usage is TRBJ2-5; D may be TRBD2 (6 bases). The sequenced sample was peripheral blood. The clonotype comes from a man in his 60s who had recovered from COVID-19. The CDR3 nucleotides are TGTGCCAGCAGGGATTCGGGAAGCGGGGAGACCCAGTACTTC. Encoded protein: CASRDSGSGETQYF.